This TCR beta chain was captured by sequencing in a study of siplizumab effects on memory and regulatory T cells. General study results and limits: Memory cells seemed less diverse than naive T cells, which also seemed major contributors to the alloresponse. Only a minor fraction of alloreactive clones mapped to unstimulated subsets. Proliferating Tregs taken from siplizumab cultures were not shown to have a confirmed suppressive function.

Sequencing was performed with immunoSEQ multiplex PCR; in TCRdb, only in-frame clones are kept and a portion is missing. The repertoire holds some 100,000 clones, with 94% as singletons. This clone has just one count. The antigen is undetermined. Specimen: Tregs sorted from blood. The clonotype originates from a human donor in good health.

CDR3 DNA: TGCGCCAGCAGCGTCGGGGGCCCATTTAATGAGCAGTTCTTC. This sequence encodes CASSVGGPFNEQFF. J is TRBJ2-1 and V is TRBV5-1; the D gene could be TRBD1 or TRBD2 (6 bases each). The CDR3 loop spans 14 amino acids. Trimming removed 4 bases at V and 7 bases at J, with 15 bases between. The germline V gene has CDR1 SGHRS and CDR2 YFSETQ.